This passage covers 29 T cell receptor beta chains from one sample sequenced in a study of T cell repertoires in aging, cancer and after chemotherapy. TCR beta rearrangements were amplified from peripheral blood genomic DNA. Multiplex touch-down PCR with TRB-A/B primers amplified rearranged V-D-J TRB sequences. TCRdb reprocessed the multiplex PCR reads via MiXCR and lists one record per CDR3 protein. The sample lists some 8,100 distinct CDR3 sequences, less than 40% seen once, with approximately 5% in the top ten. Sequences were obtained from blood. The origin of the receptors is a human donor in good health.

Within the sample, this clonotype is medium-sized. The V call is TRBV19, the J call TRBJ2-5; 8 positions agree with TRBD2. The CDR3 is 14 residues long. Germline lookup yields CDR1 LNHDA and CDR2 SQIVND (reference sequence). V lost 2 bases to trimming and J lost 10 bases; unmatched junction nucleotides: 9. CDR3 DNA sequence: TGTGCCAGTAGTATACCCGGGACTAGGGTTGGCCAGTACTTC. Its protein is CASSIPGTRVGQYF.

The chain carries TRBV7-2 and TRBJ2-2, with 8 bases aligning to TRBD2. V dropped 6 bases and J dropped 7; count of bases not matched to a gene: 16. This CDR3 comprises 17 residues. Germline V gives CDR1 SGHTA, CDR2 FQGNSA. For the CDR3, the DNA is TGTGCCAGCAGATCCCGGGCAATAGCGGGATCATTCGGGGAGCTGTTTTTT. Amino acids: CASRSRAIAGSFGELFF.

This chain links TRBV15 with TRBJ2-1; the D call may be TRBD1 or TRBD2 (5 bases each). Germline assignment: CDR1 LNHNV and CDR2 YYDKDF (reference sequence). V was shortened by 4 bases and J by 7 bases, with 11 bases between the two germline ends. This CDR3 is 13 amino acids long. The CDR3 coding sequence is TGTGCCACCAGCATGAGGGACGGGAATGAGCAGTTCTTC. It encodes CATSMRDGNEQFF.

This clonotype was counted a single time. This rearrangement joins TRBV4-2 to TRBJ2-2; TRBD1 aligns across 11 bases. With V trimmed by 0 bases and J by 5 bases, 5 bases remained unmatched. CDR3 size: 17 residues. Germline V lookup: CDR1 LGHNA, CDR2 YNFKEQ. In nucleotides, the CDR3 is TGTGCCAGCAGCCAAGAGGGGACAGGGGGTCAGACCGGGGAGCTGTTTTTT. This sequence encodes CASSQEGTGGQTGELFF.

This clonotype was seen more than once but under ten times. CDR3 DNA sequence: TGTGCCAGCAGTGCAGGGACTTGGGATACGCAGTATTTT. Amino acids: CASSAGTWDTQYF. The chain employs TRBV6-2 or TRBV6-3 and TRBJ2-3; D is possibly TRBD2 (6 bases). Germline CDR1 reads MNHEY; CDR2 reads SVGEGT. The V and J ends lost 5 bases and 6 bases respectively, with 12 bases between them. The CDR3 contains 13 residues.

Here the CDR3 DNA reads TGTGCCAGCTCACAGGATAGCAATCAGCCCCAGCATTTT. Its translation: CASSQDSNQPQHF. The V gene is TRBV18, the J gene TRBJ1-5, with no clear D. Trimming took 4 bases from V and 0 from J, leaving 4 bases between them. The CDR3 covers 13 residues. Germline-derived CDR1 and CDR2 are KGHSH and LQKENI.

This sequence joins TRBV7-9 and TRBJ1-2, with no clear D. Trimming left V 5 bases short and J 8 bases short, with 9 bases between. CDR1 and CDR2 from the germline V gene are SEHNR and FQNEAQ (reference sequence). The CDR3 covers 11 residues. The CDR3 DNA follows: TGTGCCAGCAGCCCCTCCTGGGGCTACACCTTC. This encodes CASSPSWGYTF.

This clonotype was seen more than once but under ten times. The chain links TRBV6-2 or TRBV6-3 to TRBJ2-1; 11 nucleotides agree with TRBD2. CDR3 size: 14 residues. The germline gives CDR1 MNHEY, CDR2 SVGEGT. After removal of 4 bases from V and 8 bases from J, the junction contained 4 bases not matched to a gene. CDR3 loop: CASSSSGGSHEQFF. In DNA form, the CDR3 reads TGTGCCAGCAGTTCTAGCGGGGGGTCCCATGAGCAGTTCTTC.

The chain recombines TRBV20-1 with TRBJ2-3; maybe TRBD1 (6 bases). In germline, CDR1 is DFQATT, CDR2 SNEGSKA (reference sequence). V was trimmed by 1 base and J by 1 base, leaving 6 bases between them. This CDR3 contains 13 residues. CDR3 region: CSARGTGTDTQYF. The DNA of the CDR3 is TGCAGTGCTAGAGGGACAGGCACAGATACGCAGTATTTT.

In the case of this clonotype: At one boundary the junction diverges from the germline segment, which might be a read error. This chain links TRBV10-1 with TRBJ2-7, with D perhaps TRBD2 (6 bases). The germline CDR1 and CDR2 sequences are WNHNN and SYGVQD (reference sequence). This CDR3 comprises 16 residues. CDR3 in DNA: TGTGCCAGCAGTGATGAGGGACTGGGGGGAAGGTATGAACAGTACTTC. Translated: CASSDEGLGGRYEQYF.

This clonotype is medium-sized in the sample. The chain carries TRBV29-1 and TRBJ1-2; weak D call: TRBD1 (6 bases). The CDR3 runs 11 residues. CDR1 SQVTM and CDR2 ANQGSEA come from the germline V gene. Trimming stripped 4 bases from V and 7 bases from J, with 10 bases between. The CDR3 DNA reads as TGCAGCGTTGGAGGGGGAGGTGGCTACACCTTC. Amino acid sequence: CSVGGGGGYTF.

The chain carries TRBV20-1 and TRBJ2-1; 11 bases align to TRBD1. The trim removed 0 bases at V and 6 bases at J, leaving 7 bases unmatched. In germline, CDR1 is DFQATT, CDR2 SNEGSKA (reference sequence). The CDR3 covers 16 residues. As DNA, the CDR3 is TGCAGTGCTAGAGATGTGTTGGACAGGGGGCCCAATGAGCAGTTCTTC. Protein sequence: CSARDVLDRGPNEQFF.

This clonotype ranks as medium-sized (0.01 to 0.1%). The chain employs TRBV12-3 or TRBV12-4 and TRBJ2-2, with D perhaps TRBD1 or TRBD2 (7 bases each). The V gene lost 7 bases and the J gene lost 3 bases, with 18 bases spanning the gap. There are 16 residues in the CDR3. The chain's CDR3 is CASTGGGQIYTGELFF. As DNA, the CDR3 is TGTGCCAGCACCGGCGGGGGACAGATATACACCGGGGAGCTGTTTTTT.

The chain joins TRBV7-2 to TRBJ2-5; the D gene is possibly TRBD2 (7 bases). This CDR3 region has 15 residues. The germline V gene has CDR1 SGHTA and CDR2 FQGNSA. V was cut by 3 bases and J by 4 bases, with 15 bases left in between. The CDR3 nucleotides are TGTGCCAGCAGCTTCCAGCGGGGAGGGGGAGAGACCCAGTACTTC. Amino acids: CASSFQRGGGETQYF. The full variable domain, in which reference TRBV7-2 and TRBJ2-5 provide the parts outside the CDR3, is GAGVSQSPSNKVTEKGKDVELRCDPISGHTALYWYRQSLGQGLEFLIYFQGNSAPDKSGLPSDRFSAERTGGSVSTLTIQRTQQEDSAVYLCASSFQRGGGETQYFGPGTRLLVL.

The rearrangement joins TRBV4-2 to TRBJ2-2; D may correspond to TRBD1 or TRBD2 (5 bases each). CDR1 is LGHNA and CDR2 is YNFKEQ in the germline V gene. Trimming took 3 bases from V and 5 from J, leaving 19 bases between them. The CDR3 covers 17 residues. CDR3 nucleotide sequence: TGTGCCAGCAGCCAGGCCAGGGACGAGGTGAGGACCGGGGAGCTGTTTTTT. It translates to CASSQARDEVRTGELFF.

The V gene is TRBV5-4, the J gene TRBJ2-3, with a weak D call TRBD1 (6 bases). This CDR3 spans 14 amino acids. The germline gives CDR1 SGHNT, CDR2 YYREEE (reference sequence). Deletions cut 1 base from V and 6 bases from J, with 12 bases between. CDR3 protein: CASSLRGRGDTQYF. In DNA, the CDR3 is TGTGCCAGCAGCTTGAGGGGGAGAGGGGATACGCAGTATTTT.

This clonotype was detected only a few times. This chain uses TRBV5-4 with TRBJ2-3, with a possible D match to TRBD2 (7 bases). The CDR3 has 15 amino acids. Germline-derived CDR1 and CDR2 are SGHNT and YYREEE (reference sequence). With 4 bases removed from V and 4 bases from J, the gap between germline ends came to 16 bases. The CDR3 region has the DNA TGTGCCAGCAGCACTGGGGGCCGGGGGGCAGATACGCAGTATTTT. This codes for CASSTGGRGADTQYF.

This clonotype was seen only a few times. The chain links TRBV6-5 to TRBJ2-5; tentative D call: TRBD2 (6 bases). This CDR3 comprises 15 residues. Per the germline V gene, CDR1 is MNHEY and CDR2 is SVGAGI. Trimming took 8 bases from V and 7 from J, leaving 23 bases between them. This chain's CDR3 is CASRSLSGAARTQYF. As DNA, the CDR3 is TGTGCCAGCCGGTCCCTTAGCGGTGCCGCTCGGACCCAGTACTTC.

This clonotype is termed medium-sized (0.01 to 0.1%). The chain uses TRBV11-1 and TRBJ2-1, with TRBD2 matching over 8 bases. The V gene's germline CDR1 is SGHAT and CDR2 FQDESV (reference sequence). The ends lost 4 bases at V and 9 bases at J; junction bases unmatched: 8. CDR3 length equals 14 residues. In DNA, the CDR3 is TGTGCCAGCAGCTCCCCGGGGGGGGGTGGTGAGCAGTTCTTC. Protein: CASSSPGGGGEQFF. The full variable domain, rest sourced from reference TRBV11-1 and TRBJ2-1, is EAEVAQSPRYKITEKSQAVAFWCDPISGHATLYWYRQILGQGPELLVQFQDESVVDDSQLPKDRFSAERLKGVDSTLKIQPAELGDSAMYLCASSSPGGGGEQFFGPGTRLTVL.

The rearrangement uses TRBV18 and TRBJ1-4; tentatively, D is TRBD1 (5 bases). Trimming cost V 6 bases and J 11 bases, with 16 bases left between them. Looked up from germline, CDR1 is KGHSH and CDR2 is LQKENI. There are 13 residues in the CDR3. The CDR3: CASSPVEEGKLFF. In DNA form, the CDR3 reads TGTGCCAGCTCCCCGGTTGAGGAGGGGAAACTGTTTTTT.

The chain carries TRBV5-6 and TRBJ2-7; no firm D call. Trimming removed 2 bases from V and 1 base from J, with 4 bases in between. Germline V gene lookup returns CDR1 SGHDT and CDR2 YYEEEE. This CDR3 is built from 12 residues. The CDR3 nucleotides read TGTGCCAGCAGCTTTTCATCCTACGAGCAGTACTTC. It encodes CASSFSSYEQYF.

V gene TRBV6-2 or TRBV6-3 combines with J gene TRBJ1-1; D gene unclear. This CDR3 region has 13 residues. V was cut by 3 bases and J by 0 bases, with 5 bases left in between. CDR1 is MNHEY and CDR2 is SVGEGT in the germline V gene. The CDR3 DNA is TGTGCCAGCAGTTATGTGGTGAACACTGAAGCTTTCTTT. Residues: CASSYVVNTEAFF.

The chain has TRBV6-2 or TRBV6-3 and TRBJ2-6, with 7 bases aligning to TRBD2. After removal of 2 bases from V and 0 bases from J, the junction contained 4 bases not matched to a gene. Germline CDR1 is MNHEY and CDR2 is SVGEGT. The CDR3 is made up of 17 amino acids. The CDR3 nucleotides are TGTGCCAGCAGTTACCTTGGGGGGGGCTCTGGGGCCAACGTCCTGACTTTC. This encodes CASSYLGGGSGANVLTF.

The rearrangement uses TRBV7-6 and TRBJ1-4; D is perhaps TRBD1 (6 bases). Trimming removed 5 bases from V and 7 bases from J, with 14 bases in between. The CDR3 has 14 residues. Germline V gene data show CDR1 as SGHVS and CDR2 as FNYEAQ. The DNA of the CDR3 is TGTGCCAGCAGCCCGAGACAGGAGGGTGAAAAACTGTTTTTT. Translation gives CASSPRQEGEKLFF.

The gene calls are TRBV5-1 and TRBJ2-2; possible D gene TRBD2, 5 bases. The CDR3 loop spans 14 amino acids. V lost 3 bases to trimming and J lost 1 base, with 7 bases between them. Germline lookup yields CDR1 SGHRS and CDR2 YFSETQ. The CDR3 reads CASSSDLNTGELFF. As DNA, the CDR3 is TGCGCCAGCAGCTCGGACTTGAACACCGGGGAGCTGTTTTTT.

In this sample, this clonotype turned up a few times. The chain joins TRBV30 to TRBJ1-2; unclear D gene. V was shortened by 5 bases and J by 6 bases, with 13 bases between the two germline ends. This CDR3 spans 12 amino acids. CDR1 and CDR2 (germline): GTSNPN, SVGIG (reference sequence). For the CDR3, the DNA is TGTGCCTGGCTTCGTGTCGGTAATGGCTACACCTTC. Translating gives CAWLRVGNGYTF. Full variable domain (outside the CDR3, taken from reference TRBV30 and TRBJ1-2): SQTIHQWPATLVQPVGSPLSLECTVEGTSNPNLYWYRQAAGRGLQLLFYSVGIGQISSEVPQNLSASRPQDRQFILSSKKLLLSDSGFYLCAWLRVGNGYTFGSGTRLTVV.

This clonotype was found a few times. The chain couples TRBV19 to TRBJ1-1, with D possibly TRBD1 on 5 matching bases. V lost 7 bases and J 3 bases, leaving 9 bases between the germline ends. The length of the CDR3 is 12 residues. The germline CDR1 and CDR2 sequences are LNHDA and SQIVND (reference sequence). The CDR3 region has the DNA TGTGCCAGTAAACAGGAATACACTGAAGCTTTCTTT. Its translation is CASKQEYTEAFF.

This chain joins TRBV15 and TRBJ2-7; the D gene is possibly TRBD2 (6 bases). This CDR3 region has 16 residues. Looked up from germline, CDR1 is LNHNV and CDR2 is YYDKDF (reference sequence). Trimming removed 6 bases at V and 5 bases at J, with 23 bases between. The CDR3 DNA sequence: TGTGCCACCAGGGCTGACGAGGAGGGTGGTCTCCACGAGCAGTACTTC. Translating gives CATRADEEGGLHEQYF.

Within the sample, this clonotype is large. The rearrangement links TRBV29-1 to TRBJ2-3, with 13 bases aligning to TRBD2. The CDR3 sequence is 14 residues long. Trimming took 4 bases from V and 4 from J; bases not matched to a gene: 2. Looked up from germline, CDR1 is SQVTM and CDR2 is ANQGSEA. CDR3 sequence (DNA): TGCAGCGTTGGAACTAGCGGGGGGGCAGATACGCAGTATTTT. Translation: CSVGTSGGADTQYF.